Described below is a single T cell receptor beta chain sequence and its context. Its matching antigen is unknown. The data derive from a study of CD8 T cells in ankylosing spondylitis. General study results and limits: Reports say disease-linked clones showed up significantly more in matched ankylosing spondylitis synovial fluid. Blood from ankylosing spondylitis patients appeared to carry a characteristic roughly eight-variant TCR beta motif.

TCRdb itself ran the 5' RACE reads through MiXCR, one entry per CDR3 protein. This sample carries just under 550,000 distinct CDR3 sequences, about an eighth of them seen once, and the ten largest clones take nearly 7%. The receptor comes from a male donor with ankylosing spondylitis. What was sequenced was blood, either unsorted or a sorted T cell fraction (not recorded which).

The chain's CDR3 is CASRGQASGRASYNEQFF. The CDR3 region has the DNA TGTGCCTCCCGGGGACAAGCTAGCGGGAGGGCCTCTTACAATGAGCAGTTCTTC. This sequence joins TRBV12-3 or TRBV12-4 and TRBJ2-1, with 12 positions matching TRBD2. J gave up 4 bases and V 11 bases, and 18 bases lay outside the gene matches. The CDR3 is made up of 18 amino acids.